This T cell receptor (beta chain) was observed in a study of T cell responses to AZD1222 COVID-19 vaccine. Whole-study findings and limits: Two AZD1222 doses significantly raised spike-specific TCR breadth and depth over controls. Donors, mostly white British, included more females; clonal diversity was possibly underestimated.

The germline V and J ends were trimmed by 0 bases and 2 bases, with 6 bases remaining between them. The CDR3 loop spans 15 amino acids. Per the germline V gene, CDR1 is SGHRS and CDR2 is YFSETQ. Second-dose intervals of approximately 4 or approximately 12 weeks were pooled. Remarks on this clone: Its antigen is not known.

The repertoire was sequenced with immunoSEQ multiplex PCR; TCRdb's copy has only in-frame clones and lacks some. The repertoire holds some 140,000 clones, with more than 85% as singletons. The receptor comes from an adult who received the AZD1222 COVID-19 vaccine. Source: peripheral blood, taken 28 days after the second AZD1222 dose. J is TRBJ2-6 and V is TRBV5-1; D not resolved. The CDR3 region has the DNA TGCGCCAGCAGCTTGGGTGGTGCTGGGGCCAACGTCCTGACTTTC. Residues: CASSLGGAGANVLTF.